Presented here are 5 T cell receptor beta chains from one specimen sequenced in a study of cytomegalovirus exposure and HLA in healthy donors. Both 60 Vbeta primers and 13 Jbeta primers went into the PCR. Using immunoSEQ multiplex PCR, the repertoire was profiled, and TCRdb retains in-frame clones only, with some absent. The table has around 150,000 clones, approximately 80% seen once. The sample taken for sequencing was PBMCs. The receptors come from a male donor in good health and CMV-seronegative.

This clone has only a few counts. The chain couples TRBV4-3 to TRBJ2-2; TRBD2 might be the D (6 bases). V dropped 4 bases and J dropped 6 bases, with 9 bases sitting between them. The CDR3 consists of 13 residues. Germline V gives CDR1 LGHNA, CDR2 YSLEER. This CDR3 is CASSLERAGELFF. DNA for the CDR3: TGCGCCAGCAGCCTAGAGCGGGCCGGGGAGCTGTTTTTT.

This clone was detected once. The chain joins TRBV2 to TRBJ2-1; D may be TRBD2 (6 bases). The CDR3 length is 14 residues. From germline, CDR1 is SNHLY and CDR2 FYNNEI. Trimming took 6 bases from V and 7 from J, leaving 16 bases between them. CDR3 nucleotides: TGTGCCAGCAGCAAATCCGGGACTGCAAATGAGCAGTTCTTC. It specifies CASSKSGTANEQFF.

This chain connects TRBV19 to TRBJ1-2; D call uncertain. Germline V gene lookup returns CDR1 LNHDA and CDR2 SQIVND (reference sequence). V shed 5 bases and J shed 4 bases, with 20 bases lying between them. This CDR3 contains 16 residues. For the CDR3, the DNA is TGTGCCAGTAGTCCAACCGGAGGCGGCGGGTTCTATGGCTACACCTTC. Translating it yields CASSPTGGGGFYGYTF.

V is TRBV7-8 and J is TRBJ1-6, with TRBD1 identical over 9 bases. Germline values: CDR1 SGHVS, CDR2 FQNEAQ. The CDR3 is 14 amino acids. With 2 bases clipped from V and 8 bases from J, the junction kept 1 base outside the gene matches. The CDR3 spells CASSLRTGDSPLHF. The DNA for the CDR3 is TGTGCCAGCAGCTTACGGACAGGGGATTCACCCCTCCACTTT. The whole variable domain, remainder taken from reference TRBV7-8 and TRBJ1-6, is GAGVSQSPRYKVAKRGQDVALRCDPISGHVSLFWYQQALGQGPEFLTYFQNEAQLDKSGLPSDRFFAERPEGSVSTLKIQRTQQEDSAVYLCASSLRTGDSPLHFGNGTRLTVT.

The J gene is TRBJ2-4, the V gene TRBV7-2; TRBD1 might be the D (6 bases). Trimming stripped 3 bases from V and 3 bases from J, with 24 bases between. CDR1 SGHTA and CDR2 FQGNSA come from the germline V gene. CDR3 length: 19 amino acids. Written as DNA, the CDR3 is TGTGCCAGCAGCTTGTTGCTGGGTCAGGTTGGCAGGGGCAAAAACATTCAGTACTTC. Translation: CASSLLLGQVGRGKNIQYF.